These 32 T cell receptor beta chains originate from one sample sequenced in a study of T cell repertoires in cytomegalovirus infection (dated by TCRdb to between 2018 and 2021). Sequencer: Illumina HiSeq 1500. The public reads were run again by TCRdb, first through fastp at Q25 and then through MiXCR, and only productive beta chains were kept. Each CDR3 protein gets just one entry, which takes the most common genes and DNA from the rows behind it. This sample lists roughly 760,000 distinct CDR3 sequences; approximately 40% were detected once. Under 3% of the sample rests with the top ten. Sequenced sample: PBMCs. The receptors come from a human donor in good health (CMV status not recorded). Some clones in this sample may be carry-over from other donors' samples.

This chain uses TRBV28 with TRBJ2-7, with 8 bases that match TRBD2. This CDR3 region has 13 residues. The germline V gene encodes CDR1 MDHEN and CDR2 SYDVKM. The V gene end was trimmed by 10 bases and the J gene end by 3 bases; junction bases not matched to a gene: 8. CDR3 nucleotide sequence: TGTGCCACCTCCGGGGGGGGCCTCTACGAGCAGTACTTC. Its translation is CATSGGGLYEQYF.

This clonotype occurred many times. The chain joins TRBV12-3 or TRBV12-4 to TRBJ2-2; possibly TRBD2 for D (5 bases). This CDR3 is 16 amino acids long. V lost 7 bases and J 0 bases, leaving 15 bases between the germline ends. CDR3 region: CASTRGRGANTGELFF. The CDR3 bases are TGTGCCAGCACCAGAGGGCGAGGCGCGAACACCGGGGAGCTGTTTTTT.

This chain uses TRBV28 with TRBJ2-7; D unresolved. The germline V gene encodes CDR1 MDHEN and CDR2 SYDVKM. The CDR3 consists of 11 residues. Trimming removed 10 bases from V and 2 bases from J, with 9 bases in between. The CDR3 region has the DNA TGTGCCACCGAAGGAGCCTACGAGCAGTACTTC. Protein: CATEGAYEQYF. Full variable domain (remainder filled in from reference TRBV28 and TRBJ2-7): DVKVTQSSRYLVKRTGEKVFLECVQDMDHENMFWYRQDPGLGLRLIYFSYDVKMKEKGDIPEGYSVSREKKERFSLILESASTNQTSMYLCATEGAYEQYFGPGTRLTVT.

This clonotype was seen more than once but under ten times. This chain uses TRBV7-6 with TRBJ1-1, with no clear D. The CDR3 has 17 residues. The ends were cut back, 2 bases at V and 0 bases at J, with 16 bases in the middle. Germline V gene data show CDR1 as SGHVS and CDR2 as FNYEAQ. The CDR3 loop reads CASSLRSGRNLNTEAFF. CDR3 DNA: TGTGCCAGCAGCTTAAGATCTGGCCGAAACTTGAACACTGAAGCTTTCTTT.

This clonotype was seen more than once but under ten times. This CDR3 reads CASSRDGYTF. CDR3 coding DNA: TGTGCCAGTAGTCGAGATGGCTACACCTTC. The chain couples TRBV19 to TRBJ1-2; D is uncertain. CDR3 size: 10 residues. Germline loops: CDR1 LNHDA, CDR2 SQIVND (reference sequence). Deletions cut 5 bases from V and 6 bases from J, with 4 bases between.

This rearrangement joins TRBV5-6 to TRBJ2-7, with D perhaps being TRBD1 or TRBD2 (6 bases each). The CDR3 sequence is 12 residues long. V was trimmed by 4 bases and J by 5 bases, leaving 10 bases between them. The V gene's germline CDR1 is SGHDT and CDR2 YYEEEE. The CDR3 loop is CASSRGDNEQYF. DNA for the CDR3: TGTGCCAGCAGCAGGGGGGACAACGAGCAGTACTTC. Complete variable domain (other parts from reference TRBV5-6 and TRBJ2-7): DAGVTQSPTHLIKTRGQQVTLRCSPKSGHDTVSWYQQALGQGPQFIFQYYEEEERQRGNFPDRFSGHQFPNYSSELNVNALLLGDSALYLCASSRGDNEQYFGPGTRLTVT.

CDR3 loop: CASSFPSLANYGYTF. CDR3 coding DNA: TGTGCCAGCAGTTTCCCCTCCCTGGCTAACTATGGCTACACCTTC. The chain joins TRBV5-8 to TRBJ1-2; D is unclear. Germline V gene lookup returns CDR1 SGHTS and CDR2 YDEGEE. V lost 5 bases and J lost 0, with 14 bases in between. The CDR3 is 15 amino acids.

The genes are TRBV2 and TRBJ2-3; 11 positions agree with TRBD2. CDR3 size: 15 residues. Germline CDR1 SNHLY, CDR2 FYNNEI. V dropped 8 bases and J dropped 4; count of bases not matched to a gene: 8. This CDR3 reads CASAPPGLAADTQYF. CDR3 coding DNA: TGTGCCAGCGCACCCCCGGGACTAGCGGCAGATACGCAGTATTTT. Combining the CDR3 with reference TRBV2 and TRBJ2-3 gives the whole variable domain EPEVTQTPSHQVTQMGQEVILRCVPISNHLYFYWYRQILGQKVEFLVSFYNNEISEKSEIFDDQFSVERPDGSNFTLKIRSTKLEDSAMYFCASAPPGLAADTQYFGPGTRLTVL.

The genes are TRBV5-6 and TRBJ2-4; TRBD1 aligns across 8 bases. V lost 0 bases to trimming and J lost 1 base; unmatched junction nucleotides: 12. CDR1 is SGHDT and CDR2 is YYEEEE in the germline V gene. The CDR3 covers 19 residues. The CDR3 reads CASSLAGQGRVRAKNIQYF. In DNA form, the CDR3 reads TGTGCCAGCAGCTTGGCAGGACAGGGAAGAGTTCGGGCCAAAAACATTCAGTACTTC. Based on the CDR3 plus reference TRBV5-6 and TRBJ2-4, the full variable domain is DAGVTQSPTHLIKTRGQQVTLRCSPKSGHDTVSWYQQALGQGPQFIFQYYEEEERQRGNFPDRFSGHQFPNYSSELNVNALLLGDSALYLCASSLAGQGRVRAKNIQYFGAGTRLSVL.

Comment on this clonotype: Since the CDR3 does not end with the conserved phenylalanine or tryptophan, this likely comes from a read error. V gene TRBV7-2 combines with J gene TRBJ2-2, with unresolved D. The germline gives CDR1 SGHTA, CDR2 FQGNSA. V was shortened by 4 bases and J by 9 bases, with 21 bases between the two germline ends. The CDR3 loop spans 16 amino acids. CDR3 sequence: CASSSETDRFGRELFL. CDR3 nucleotides: TGTGCCAGCAGCTCGGAAACAGACCGGTTCGGCCGGGAGCTGTTTTTG.

There are a few counts of this clonotype. This sequence joins TRBV12-3 or TRBV12-4 and TRBJ1-3; TRBD1 is a possible D gene (5 bases). The CDR3 is 14 amino acids. Deletions cut 5 bases from V and 3 bases from J, with 11 bases between. CDR3 bases: TGTGCCAGCAGTCTTAGAGGGGTTGGAAACACCATATATTTT. Translated, it gives CASSLRGVGNTIYF.

The V call is TRBV6-1, the J call TRBJ2-7; 7 nucleotides agree with TRBD2. This CDR3 comprises 17 residues. After removal of 6 bases from V and 4 bases from J, the junction contained 18 bases not matched to a gene. Per germline, CDR1 MNHNS and CDR2 SASEGT. CDR3 bases: TGTGCCAGCAGCCGGCTCCGCTCGGCTAGCGGCCTTTACGAGCAGTACTTC. Its translation: CASSRLRSASGLYEQYF.

This clonotype came up a few times. The J gene is TRBJ2-1, the V gene TRBV19; unclear D gene. Trimming removed 1 base at V and 0 bases at J, with 7 bases between. There are 15 residues in the CDR3. Germline CDR1 reads LNHDA; CDR2 reads SQIVND (reference sequence). The DNA for the CDR3 is TGTGCCAGTAGTATAGCCTCGGGCTCCTACAATGAGCAGTTCTTC. It translates to CASSIASGSYNEQFF.

The chain links TRBV5-1 to TRBJ1-1; 12 nucleotides match TRBD1. Germline CDR1 and CDR2: SGHRS and YFSETQ. The CDR3 totals 15 residues. V shed 5 bases and J 11 bases; nucleotides not matched to a gene: 13. The CDR3 reads CASRYPGQGANPAFF. CDR3 bases: TGCGCCAGCAGGTATCCGGGACAGGGGGCCAACCCGGCTTTCTTT.

This chain links TRBV10-3 with TRBJ2-7; D is perhaps TRBD1 (6 bases). Germline V gene data show CDR1 as ENHRY and CDR2 as SYGVKD. There are 13 residues in the CDR3. The V and J ends lost 5 bases and 0 bases respectively, with 8 bases between them. CDR3 sequence: CAISRTVSYEQYF. The DNA of the CDR3 is TGTGCCATCAGTCGGACAGTCTCCTACGAGCAGTACTTC.

This clonotype was seen a few times. The rearrangement uses TRBV28 and TRBJ1-2; D is perhaps TRBD1 (5 bases). This CDR3 spans 14 amino acids. The germline V and J ends were trimmed by 5 bases and 3 bases, with 13 bases remaining between them. Per germline, CDR1 MDHEN and CDR2 SYDVKM. The CDR3 nucleotides read TGTGCCAGCAGTCCTACCGGACACTACTATGGCTACACCTTC. Translating it yields CASSPTGHYYGYTF.

The rearrangement uses TRBV5-6 and TRBJ1-1; D not certain. Germline V lookup: CDR1 SGHDT, CDR2 YYEEEE. This CDR3 contains 13 residues. Trimming pared 4 bases from V and 4 bases from J, leaving 11 bases between. The DNA of the CDR3 is TGTGCCAGCAGCCCCCCAGAGGCCACTGAAGCTTTCTTT. This codes for CASSPPEATEAFF.

This clonotype occurred a few times. V usage is TRBV19 and J usage is TRBJ1-1, with a tentative D call TRBD1 (5 bases). The ends were cut back, 5 bases at V and 6 bases at J, with 13 bases in the middle. The germline CDR1 and CDR2 sequences are LNHDA and SQIVND (reference sequence). This CDR3 is 13 amino acids long. The CDR3 nucleotides read TGTGCCAGTAGTCTGCCAGGGTTTTCTGAAGCTTTCTTT. It specifies CASSLPGFSEAFF.

The sample holds a few counts of this clonotype. The chain is built from TRBV20-1 and TRBJ1-2; TRBD1 agrees at 9 bases. This CDR3 spans 15 amino acids. With V trimmed by 1 base and J by 6 bases, 9 bases remained unmatched. The germline V gene encodes CDR1 DFQATT and CDR2 SNEGSKA (reference sequence). The CDR3 loop reads CSARAGTGLGDGYTF. In DNA form, the CDR3 reads TGCAGTGCTAGAGCCGGGACAGGGTTGGGCGATGGCTACACCTTC.

The chain joins TRBV11-2 to TRBJ2-2, with D unresolved. CDR3 length: 14 amino acids. Deletions cut 6 bases from V and 0 bases from J, with 8 bases between. Germline CDR1 SGHAT, CDR2 FQNNGV. Here the CDR3 reads CASRSFTNTGELFF. CDR3 in DNA: TGTGCCAGCAGGTCCTTCACGAACACCGGGGAGCTGTTTTTT.

This clonotype was counted once. The CDR3 carries no conserved terminal phenylalanine or tryptophan, so it likely arises from a read error. The J gene is TRBJ1-2, the V gene TRBV28; D not certain. The CDR3 consists of 14 residues. The germline V gene has CDR1 MDHEN and CDR2 SYDVKM. V was cut by 2 bases and J by 5 bases, with 12 bases left in between. The CDR3 sequence: CASSLESTLYGYTC. CDR3 coding DNA: TGTGCCAGCAGTTTAGAGAGTACCTTGTATGGCTACACCTGC.

Ten or more counts support this clonotype. The chain is built from TRBV7-8 and TRBJ2-1; 7 bases match TRBD1. The CDR3 is 15 amino acids. Losses at the gene ends were 1 base for V and 4 bases for J; bases not matched to a gene: 4. Germline CDR1 SGHVS, CDR2 FQNEAQ. CDR3 in amino acids: CASSLDGDRYNEQFF. The CDR3 DNA is TGTGCCAGCAGCTTAGATGGGGACAGATACAATGAGCAGTTCTTC.

This clonotype was recorded a few times. This chain joins TRBV10-3 and TRBJ2-7, with 7 bases identical to TRBD1. Germline CDR1 ENHRY, CDR2 SYGVKD. There are 13 residues in the CDR3. V dropped 8 bases and J dropped 6; count of bases not matched to a gene: 10. In DNA, the CDR3 is TGTGCCATCTTTGATCAGGGGGTCAGCGAGCAGTACTTC. The encoded protein is CAIFDQGVSEQYF.

The chain recombines TRBV4-1 with TRBJ2-5; either TRBD1 or TRBD2 may supply D (5 bases each). The CDR3 is 16 amino acids. Trimming cost V 3 bases and J 2 bases, with 16 bases left between them. Germline V CDR1 and CDR2: MGHRA, YSYEKL. The CDR3 nucleotides are TGCGCCAGCAGCCAGGCTACCGGGACGGAGCAAGAGACCCAGTACTTC. Translation gives CASSQATGTEQETQYF.

The rearrangement links TRBV20-1 to TRBJ2-7, with 8 bases matching TRBD1. The germline V gene has CDR1 DFQATT and CDR2 SNEGSKA (reference sequence). CDR3 length: 15 residues. Germline trimming cut 0 bases from V and 4 bases from J; bases unmatched to any gene: 8. The CDR3 sequence: CSARDSTGAVYEQYF. DNA for the CDR3: TGCAGTGCTAGAGATTCGACAGGGGCCGTATACGAGCAGTACTTC.

The genes are TRBV25-1 and TRBJ1-5; 10 bases are shared with TRBD1. The J segment lost 2 bases and the V segment lost 7 bases, leaving 14 bases of the junction unmatched. The CDR3 is made up of 18 amino acids. Germline assignment: CDR1 MGHDK and CDR2 SYGVNS. The DNA for the CDR3 is TGTGCCAGCACCTCGACAGGGGGCCCCGCTCGGGGCAATCAGCCCCAGCATTTT. It specifies CASTSTGGPARGNQPQHF.

This chain connects TRBV7-2 to TRBJ2-7; 7 bases line up with TRBD2. Germline V gene data show CDR1 as SGHTA and CDR2 as FQGNSA. The junction had 15 bases not matched to a gene; V was cut back by 4 bases and J by 0 bases. The CDR3 is made up of 18 amino acids. In nucleotides, the CDR3 is TGTGCCAGCAGCTCACCCCGCATGGGTAGCGGGCTCTCCTACGAGCAGTACTTC. Translation: CASSSPRMGSGLSYEQYF.

This clonotype was seen a handful of times. This rearrangement joins TRBV29-1 to TRBJ2-7; no clear D. V was pared by 4 bases and J by 0 bases, with 7 bases between. Looked up from germline, CDR1 is SQVTM and CDR2 is ANQGSEA. The CDR3 totals 12 residues. CDR3 protein: CSVAESSYEQYF. The CDR3 DNA reads TGCAGCGTTGCTGAGAGCTCCTACGAGCAGTACTTC.

To note about this clonotype: Germline and junction disagree at one end, which may indicate a read error. The chain recombines TRBV7-9 with TRBJ1-1; 12 nucleotides agree with TRBD1. Germline CDR1 SEHNR, CDR2 FQNEAQ (reference sequence). The CDR3 length is 16 residues. The CDR3 spells CTSSPGTGGFRIEAFF. The CDR3 nucleotides are TGTACCAGCAGCCCAGGGACAGGGGGCTTTAGAATTGAAGCTTTCTTT.

The chain recombines TRBV27 with TRBJ2-6, with 7 bases matching TRBD1. V lost 10 bases and J lost 0; bases outside the gene matches: 3. The CDR3 sequence is 14 residues long. From germline, CDR1 is MNHEY and CDR2 SMNVEV (reference sequence). CDR3 amino acids: CATGQLSGANVLTF. CDR3 DNA sequence: TGTGCCACGGGACAGCTCTCTGGGGCCAACGTCCTGACTTTC.

The V call is TRBV15, the J call TRBJ1-2; TRBD1 matches at 8 bases. V shed 1 base, J shed 4 bases, and the junction held 8 bases outside the gene matches. Germline CDR1 LNHNV, CDR2 YYDKDF (reference sequence). This CDR3 is 16 amino acids long. The CDR3 loop reads CATSRVLDREGYGYTF. The CDR3 nucleotides read TGTGCCACCAGCAGAGTCCTGGACAGGGAGGGCTATGGCTACACCTTC.

The chain carries TRBV12-3 or TRBV12-4 and TRBJ2-7, with 7 bases identical to TRBD1. Unmatched junction bases numbered 15, after V lost 6 bases and J lost 4 bases. CDR3 length: 16 residues. The CDR3 protein is CASSTFRQGMGYEQYF. CDR3 nucleotides: TGTGCCAGCAGCACATTCAGACAGGGTATGGGGTACGAGCAGTACTTC.